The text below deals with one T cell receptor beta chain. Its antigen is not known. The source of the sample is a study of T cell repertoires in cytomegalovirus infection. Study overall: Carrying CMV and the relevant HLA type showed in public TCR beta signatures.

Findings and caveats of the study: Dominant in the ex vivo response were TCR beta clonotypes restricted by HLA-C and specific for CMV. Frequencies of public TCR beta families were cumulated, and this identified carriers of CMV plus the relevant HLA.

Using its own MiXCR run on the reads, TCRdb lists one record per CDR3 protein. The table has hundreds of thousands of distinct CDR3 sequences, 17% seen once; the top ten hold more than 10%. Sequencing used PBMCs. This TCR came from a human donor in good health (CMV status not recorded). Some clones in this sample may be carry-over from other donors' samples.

CDR3 nucleotides: TGCAGCGTTAATCAGGTAGCCTACAATGAGCAGTTCTTC. Encoded protein: CSVNQVAYNEQFF. The rearrangement joins TRBV29-1 to TRBJ2-1; no clear D gene. Per germline, CDR1 SQVTM and CDR2 ANQGSEA. With 5 bases removed from V and 2 bases from J, the gap between germline ends came to 10 bases. This CDR3 spans 13 amino acids.